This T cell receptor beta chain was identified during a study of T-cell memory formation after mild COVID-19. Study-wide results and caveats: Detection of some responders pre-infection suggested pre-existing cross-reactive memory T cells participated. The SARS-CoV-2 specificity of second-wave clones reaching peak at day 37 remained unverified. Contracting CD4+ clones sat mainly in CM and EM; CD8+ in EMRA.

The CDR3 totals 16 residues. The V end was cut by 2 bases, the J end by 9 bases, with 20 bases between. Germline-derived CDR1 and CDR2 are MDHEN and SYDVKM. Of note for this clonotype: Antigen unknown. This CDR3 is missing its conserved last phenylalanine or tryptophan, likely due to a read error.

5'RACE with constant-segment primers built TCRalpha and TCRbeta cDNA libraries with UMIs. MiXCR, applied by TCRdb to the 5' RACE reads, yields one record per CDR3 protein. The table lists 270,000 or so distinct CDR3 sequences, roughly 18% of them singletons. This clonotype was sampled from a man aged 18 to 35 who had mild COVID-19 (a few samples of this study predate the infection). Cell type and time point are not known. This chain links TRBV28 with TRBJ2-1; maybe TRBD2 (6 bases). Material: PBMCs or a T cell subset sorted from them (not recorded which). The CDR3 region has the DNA TGTGCCAGCAGTTTACCTCCCCGGGGTTGGGAGGTTGAGCAGTTCTTA. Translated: CASSLPPRGWEVEQFL.